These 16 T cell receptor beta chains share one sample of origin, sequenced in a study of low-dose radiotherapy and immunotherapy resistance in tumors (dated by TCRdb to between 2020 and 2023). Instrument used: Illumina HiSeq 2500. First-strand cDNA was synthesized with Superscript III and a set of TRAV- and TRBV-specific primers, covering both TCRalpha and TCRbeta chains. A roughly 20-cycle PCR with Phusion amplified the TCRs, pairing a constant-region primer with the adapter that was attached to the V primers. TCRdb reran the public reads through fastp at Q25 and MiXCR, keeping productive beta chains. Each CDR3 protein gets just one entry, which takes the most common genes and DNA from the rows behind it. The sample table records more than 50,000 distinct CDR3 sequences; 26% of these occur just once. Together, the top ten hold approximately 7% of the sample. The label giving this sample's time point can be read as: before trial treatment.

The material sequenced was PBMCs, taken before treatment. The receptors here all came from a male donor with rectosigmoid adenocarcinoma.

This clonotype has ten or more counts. CDR3 nucleotide sequence: TGTGCCAGCAGCTTTACTGCTGGGGATGAGCAGTTCTTC. It yields the protein CASSFTAGDEQFF. This sequence joins TRBV7-9 and TRBJ2-1, with D hard to call. Trimming left V 3 bases short and J 8 bases short, with 11 bases between. CDR1 is SEHNR, CDR2 FQNEAQ, per germline (reference sequence). This CDR3 is built from 13 residues.

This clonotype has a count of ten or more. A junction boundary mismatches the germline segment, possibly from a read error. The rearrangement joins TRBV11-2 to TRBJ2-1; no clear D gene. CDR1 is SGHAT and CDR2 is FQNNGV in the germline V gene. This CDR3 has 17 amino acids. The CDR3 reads CASSPLYLGTSHNEQFF. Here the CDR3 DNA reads TGTGCCAGCAGCCCCCTTTACCTAGGCACCTCCCACAATGAGCAGTTCTTC.

This CDR3 is CASMSQLDEKLFF. The CDR3 nucleotides are TGTGCCAGTATGAGTCAACTGGATGAAAAACTGTTTTTT. The chain employs TRBV19 and TRBJ1-4; D is uncertain. The CDR3 loop spans 13 amino acids. V dropped 7 bases and J dropped 6 bases, with 12 bases sitting between them. Germline V gene lookup returns CDR1 LNHDA and CDR2 SQIVND (reference sequence).

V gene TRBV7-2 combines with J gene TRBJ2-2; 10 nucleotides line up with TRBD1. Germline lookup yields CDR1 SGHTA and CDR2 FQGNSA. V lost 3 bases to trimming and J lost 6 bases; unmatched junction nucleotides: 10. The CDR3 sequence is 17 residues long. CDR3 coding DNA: TGTGCCAGCAGCTTTGGGGACAGGGGACGTTTCGCCGGGGAGCTGTTTTTT. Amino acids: CASSFGDRGRFAGELFF.

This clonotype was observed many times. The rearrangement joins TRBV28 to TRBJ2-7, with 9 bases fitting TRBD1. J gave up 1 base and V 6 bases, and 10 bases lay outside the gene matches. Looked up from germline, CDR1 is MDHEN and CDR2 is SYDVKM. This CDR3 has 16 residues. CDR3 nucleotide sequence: TGTGCCAGCAGCTGGGGGACAGGGCGACTTTCCTACGAGCAGTACTTC. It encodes CASSWGTGRLSYEQYF.

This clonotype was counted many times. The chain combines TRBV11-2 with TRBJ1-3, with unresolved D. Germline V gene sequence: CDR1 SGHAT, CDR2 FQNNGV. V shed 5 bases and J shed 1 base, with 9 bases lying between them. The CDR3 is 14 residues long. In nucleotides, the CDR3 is TGTGCCAGCAGCAATTCGTCGTCTGGAAACACCATATATTTT. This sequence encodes CASSNSSSGNTIYF. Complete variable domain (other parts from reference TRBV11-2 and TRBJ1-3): EAGVAQSPRYKIIEKRQSVAFWCNPISGHATLYWYQQILGQGPKLLIQFQNNGVVDDSQLPKDRFSAERLKGVDSTLKIQPAKLEDSAVYLCASSNSSSGNTIYFGEGSWLTVV.

CDR3 sequence reads: CASSQEEGLDGYTF. CDR3 DNA sequence: TGTGCCAGCAGCCAAGAAGAAGGTCTGGATGGCTACACCTTC. The chain recombines TRBV4-2 with TRBJ1-2; D unclear. The V and J ends lost 0 bases and 6 bases respectively, with 11 bases between them. Looked up from germline, CDR1 is LGHNA and CDR2 is YNFKEQ. This CDR3 comprises 14 residues.

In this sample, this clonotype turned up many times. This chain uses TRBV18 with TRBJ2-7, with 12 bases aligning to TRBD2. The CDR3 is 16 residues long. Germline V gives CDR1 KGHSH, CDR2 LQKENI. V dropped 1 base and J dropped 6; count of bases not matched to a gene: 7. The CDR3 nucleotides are TGTGCCAGCTCACCACGACTAGCGGGAGAATTAACCGAGCAGTACTTC. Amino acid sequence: CASSPRLAGELTEQYF.

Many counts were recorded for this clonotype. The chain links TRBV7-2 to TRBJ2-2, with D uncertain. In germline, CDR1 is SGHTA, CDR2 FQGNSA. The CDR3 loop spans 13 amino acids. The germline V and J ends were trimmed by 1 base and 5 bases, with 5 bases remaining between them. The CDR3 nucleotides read TGTGCCAGCAGCTTAGAACCTACCGGGGAGCTGTTTTTT. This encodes CASSLEPTGELFF.

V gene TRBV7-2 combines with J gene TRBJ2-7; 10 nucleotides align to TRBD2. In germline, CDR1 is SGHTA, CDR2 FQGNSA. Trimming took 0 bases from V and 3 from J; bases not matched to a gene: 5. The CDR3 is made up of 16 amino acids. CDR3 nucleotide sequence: TGTGCCAGCAGCTTAGCCAGTATAGCGGGAGGCTACGAGCAGTACTTC. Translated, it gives CASSLASIAGGYEQYF.

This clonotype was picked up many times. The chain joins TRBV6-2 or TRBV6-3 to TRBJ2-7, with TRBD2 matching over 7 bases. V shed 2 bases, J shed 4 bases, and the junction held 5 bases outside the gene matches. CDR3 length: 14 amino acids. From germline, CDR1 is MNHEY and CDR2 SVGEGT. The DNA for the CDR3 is TGTGCCAGCAGTTACCATCTAGCGGAGTACGAGCAGTACTTC. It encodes CASSYHLAEYEQYF.

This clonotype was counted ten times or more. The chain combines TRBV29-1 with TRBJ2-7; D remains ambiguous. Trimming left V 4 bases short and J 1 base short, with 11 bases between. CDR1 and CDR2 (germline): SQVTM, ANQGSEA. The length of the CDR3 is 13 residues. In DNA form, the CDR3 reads TGCAGCGTTGGTCTAGGCGGATCCTACGAGCAGTACTTC. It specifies CSVGLGGSYEQYF.

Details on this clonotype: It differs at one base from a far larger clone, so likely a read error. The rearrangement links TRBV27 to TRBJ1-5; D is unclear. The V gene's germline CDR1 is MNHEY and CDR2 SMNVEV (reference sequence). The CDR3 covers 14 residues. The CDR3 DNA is TGTGTCAGCAGTTTATCTTGGAGCTTGGAGCCCCAGCATTTT. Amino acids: CVSSLSWSLEPQHF.

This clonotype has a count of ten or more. The CDR3: CASRLGQGVLNTQYF. DNA of the CDR3: TGTGCCAGCAGACTGGGACAGGGGGTTCTGAATACGCAGTATTTT. The rearrangement uses TRBV2 and TRBJ2-3; TRBD1 aligns across 11 bases. The germline V gene has CDR1 SNHLY and CDR2 FYNNEI. CDR3 length: 15 amino acids. V lost 6 bases, J lost 7 bases, and 9 bases stayed unmatched. The variable domain in full, completed from reference TRBV2 and TRBJ2-3, reads EPEVTQTPSHQVTQMGQEVILRCVPISNHLYFYWYRQILGQKVEFLVSFYNNEISEKSEIFDDQFSVERPDGSNFTLKIRSTKLEDSAMYFCASRLGQGVLNTQYFGPGTRLTVL.

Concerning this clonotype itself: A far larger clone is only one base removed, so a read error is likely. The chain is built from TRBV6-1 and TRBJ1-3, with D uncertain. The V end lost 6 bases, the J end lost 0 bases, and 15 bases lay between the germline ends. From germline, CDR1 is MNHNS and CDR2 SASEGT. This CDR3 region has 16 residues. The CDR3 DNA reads TGTGCCAGCAGCGGCAAGGGCACACACTCTGGAAACACCATATATTTT. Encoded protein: CASSGKGTHSGNTIYF.

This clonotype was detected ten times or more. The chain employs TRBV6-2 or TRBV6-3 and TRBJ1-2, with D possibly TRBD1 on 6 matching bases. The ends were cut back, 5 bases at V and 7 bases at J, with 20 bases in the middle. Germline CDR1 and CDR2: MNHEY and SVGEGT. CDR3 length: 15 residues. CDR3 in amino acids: CASSEPSRDIRGYTF. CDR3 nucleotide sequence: TGTGCCAGCAGTGAGCCGTCCCGGGACATTCGTGGCTACACCTTC.